The 3 T cell receptor beta chains listed next were all sequenced from one sample in a study of blood T cell repertoires in COVID-19. The method was immunoSEQ multiplex PCR; TCRdb's version includes in-frame clones alone and lacks a portion of them. The data show around 300,000 clones, about 88% seen once. The sample comprised PBMCs or T cells enriched from blood (not recorded which). Source of these receptors: a woman aged 45 to 65 who had recovered from COVID-19.

The genes are TRBV7-9 and TRBJ2-2; 7 bases are shared with TRBD1. CDR1 SEHNR and CDR2 FQNEAQ come from the germline V gene (reference sequence). The J segment lost 1 base and the V segment lost 4 bases, leaving 9 bases of the junction unmatched. This CDR3 has 17 residues. This chain's CDR3 is CASSSRPRTGNTGELFF. CDR3 DNA: TGTGCCAGCAGCTCCCGACCACGGACAGGGAACACCGGGGAGCTGTTTTTT.

This rearrangement joins TRBV9 to TRBJ2-1, with 8 bases identical to TRBD2. Germline CDR1 SGDLS, CDR2 YYNGEE. Germline trimming cut 4 bases from V and 9 bases from J; bases unmatched to any gene: 9. There are 14 residues in the CDR3. The CDR3 coding sequence is TGTGCCAGCAGCCCGGGGACTAGATGGACTGAGCAGTTCTTC. This codes for CASSPGTRWTEQFF.

This rearrangement joins TRBV28 to TRBJ1-1, with TRBD1 identical over 9 bases. V lost 4 bases and J lost 4; bases outside the gene matches: 13. CDR1 is MDHEN, CDR2 SYDVKM, per germline. This CDR3 region has 17 residues. The CDR3 region is CASSSPPGTGKGTEAFF. CDR3 sequence (DNA): TGTGCCAGCAGTTCACCTCCCGGGACAGGGAAGGGCACTGAAGCTTTCTTT.